This TCR beta chain came from a study of cytomegalovirus exposure and HLA in healthy donors. Study in general: Earlier results showed 120 million or so unique TCR beta sequences derived from approximately 180 million T cells. There were 65 million to 85 million unique TCRs (from HLA-typed donors) in an early data release.

As for the donors, each was a healthy bone marrow donor. With 60 Vbeta and 13 Jbeta primers, the PCR was carried out. The protocol was immunoSEQ multiplex PCR, while the TCRdb copy is restricted to in-frame clones and leaves out a portion. Of over 150,000 clones listed, roughly 81% were seen once; the top ten hold 4.8%. J gave up 2 bases and V 5 bases, and 2 bases lay outside the gene matches. The germline CDR1 and CDR2 sequences are SGHNT and YENEEA. CDR3 size: 15 residues. Study-wide points: With later analysis, a missense DCLRE1C variant became linked to TCR beta V- and J-gene trimming.

Turning to this clone: What it recognizes is unknown.

The clonotype was recovered from a girl aged 5-17 years in good health and CMV-seropositive. The specimen was PBMCs. The chain joins TRBV11-3 to TRBJ1-3; 11 positions agree with TRBD1. The CDR3 bases are TGTGCCAGCAGCCAGGGACAGGGGGCTGGAAACACCATATATTTT. This codes for CASSQGQGAGNTIYF.